This paragraph reports one T cell receptor (beta chain). Its specificity is unknown. This specimen comes from a study of T cells after yellow fever vaccination. Overall study context: The authors prepared low-cell-number fractions using SMART-Seq v4 Ultra Low Input. Regarding the study as a whole: Across the CD4 and CD8 compartments, a small share of clonotypes was present in both. Subsequent booster samples again held most clones from primary vaccination (roughly 95% CD4, 85% to 90% CD8).

Germline assignment: CDR1 SGHNT and CDR2 YYREEE (reference sequence). The V gene lost 0 bases and the J gene lost 7 bases, with 4 bases spanning the gap. This CDR3 contains 12 residues. MiXCR, run by TCRdb on the 5' RACE reads, gives a single entry per CDR3 protein. The sample lists some 390,000 distinct CDR3 sequences, 18% seen once, with 18% in the top ten. This TCR was recovered from a man aged 18-30 years who received the YFV17D yellow fever vaccine. The input for sequencing was PBMCs, taken before the yellow fever booster vaccination. The gene calls are TRBV5-4 and TRBJ2-2; D gene ambiguous. The CDR3 is CASSLAYGELFF. CDR3 nucleotides: TGTGCCAGCAGCTTGGCGTACGGGGAGCTGTTTTTT.